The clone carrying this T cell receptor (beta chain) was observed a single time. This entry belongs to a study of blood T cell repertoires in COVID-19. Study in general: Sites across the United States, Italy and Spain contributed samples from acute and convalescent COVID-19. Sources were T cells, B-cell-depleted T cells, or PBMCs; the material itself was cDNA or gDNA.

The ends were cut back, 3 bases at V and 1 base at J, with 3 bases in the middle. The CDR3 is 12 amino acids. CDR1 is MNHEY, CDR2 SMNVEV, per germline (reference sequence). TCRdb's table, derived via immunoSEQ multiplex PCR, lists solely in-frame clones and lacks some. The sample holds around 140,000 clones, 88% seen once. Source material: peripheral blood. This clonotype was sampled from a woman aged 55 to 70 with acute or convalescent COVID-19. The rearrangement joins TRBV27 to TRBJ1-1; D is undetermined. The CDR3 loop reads CASSFGNTEAFF. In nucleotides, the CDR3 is TGTGCCAGCAGTTTCGGGAACACTGAAGCTTTCTTT.